The 22 T cell receptor beta chains below come from one sample, sequenced in a study of lymphopenia after photon versus proton radiotherapy. Produced via immunoSEQ multiplex PCR; TCRdb's table is partial and in-frame only. The sample has 150,000 or so clones; about 85% are singletons. The source was peripheral blood, collected from a patient treated with photon-based radiotherapy. The receptor source for this set is a man between 50 and 59 years old with gastric cancer.

The rearrangement uses TRBV19 and TRBJ1-1, with D tentatively TRBD1 (5 bases). Trimming removed 5 bases from V and 5 bases from J, with 9 bases in between. The CDR3 consists of 12 residues. Per the germline V gene, CDR1 is LNHDA and CDR2 is SQIVND (reference sequence). The CDR3 here is CASSGGVTEAFF. The DNA for the CDR3 is TGTGCCAGTAGTGGAGGGGTTACTGAAGCTTTCTTT. The full variable domain, in which reference TRBV19 and TRBJ1-1 provide the parts outside the CDR3, is DGGITQSPKYLFRKEGQNVTLSCEQNLNHDAMYWYRQDPGQGLRLIYYSQIVNDFQKGDIAEGYSVSREKKESFPLTVTSAQKNPTAFYLCASSGGVTEAFFGQGTRLTVV.

V and J are TRBV30 and TRBJ1-4; D gene unclear. Germline V lookup: CDR1 GTSNPN, CDR2 SVGIG (reference sequence). The V end lost 2 bases, the J end lost 7 bases, and 8 bases lay between the germline ends. The CDR3 has 12 amino acids. CDR3 sequence: CAWSRPSEKLFF. The CDR3 coding sequence is TGTGCCTGGAGTCGGCCCAGTGAAAAACTGTTTTTT.

CDR3 nucleotide sequence: TGCAGCGTTGTCGAAAACTATGGCTACACCTTC. Translated, it gives CSVVENYGYTF. The J gene is TRBJ1-2, the V gene TRBV29-1; D is ambiguous. Trimming took off 4 bases at V and 2 bases at J, with 5 bases between the two ends. Germline V gene data show CDR1 as SQVTM and CDR2 as ANQGSEA. There are 11 residues in the CDR3.

The chain combines TRBV28 with TRBJ2-4; D possibly matches TRBD1 or TRBD2 (5 bases each). V was trimmed by 5 bases and J by 8 bases, leaving 13 bases between them. Germline lookup yields CDR1 MDHEN and CDR2 SYDVKM. The CDR3 spans 13 residues. Here the CDR3 reads CASSGGTRDIQYF. CDR3 nucleotide sequence: TGTGCCAGCAGTGGGGGTACTCGGGACATTCAGTACTTC.

This clone was recorded a few times. The chain recombines TRBV27 with TRBJ2-4; 12 nucleotides line up with TRBD2. The CDR3 extends over 19 amino acids. Unmatched junction bases numbered 9, after V lost 2 bases and J lost 1 base. Germline V CDR1 and CDR2: MNHEY, SMNVEV (reference sequence). CDR3 amino acids: CASSLVPSGRARAKNIQYF. The CDR3 region has the DNA TGTGCCAGCAGTTTAGTGCCTAGCGGGAGGGCCCGGGCCAAAAACATTCAGTACTTC.

The gene calls are TRBV5-1 and TRBJ2-1; D uncertain. Germline V gives CDR1 SGHRS, CDR2 YFSETQ. The germline V and J ends were trimmed by 0 bases and 5 bases, with 9 bases remaining between them. The CDR3 runs 14 residues. The CDR3 spells CASSLAVVDNEQFF. CDR3 sequence (DNA): TGCGCCAGCAGCTTGGCCGTCGTGGACAATGAGCAGTTCTTC.

This chain connects TRBV19 to TRBJ1-5, with unresolved D. The CDR3 is 14 amino acids. The germline V gene has CDR1 LNHDA and CDR2 SQIVND (reference sequence). V was clipped by 7 bases and J by 5 bases, with 15 bases between them. CDR3 loop: CASTEGRSDQPQHF. Here the CDR3 DNA reads TGTGCCAGTACGGAGGGCCGTTCGGATCAGCCCCAGCATTTT.

V gene TRBV7-2 combines with J gene TRBJ2-1; no reliable D call. This CDR3 is built from 14 residues. The germline CDR1 and CDR2 sequences are SGHTA and FQGNSA. Trimming cost V 1 base and J 5 bases, with 9 bases left between them. The CDR3 sequence: CASSLGPSNNEQFF. The CDR3, as DNA: TGTGCCAGCAGCTTAGGACCCAGTAACAATGAGCAGTTCTTC.

In its sample, this clone was seen many times. The rearrangement joins TRBV7-8 to TRBJ1-3; D is perhaps TRBD1 (5 bases). The CDR3 spans 15 residues. The V and J ends lost 4 bases and 0 bases respectively, with 10 bases between them. Germline-derived CDR1 and CDR2 are SGHVS and FQNEAQ. The CDR3 DNA sequence: TGTGCCAGCAGCTCGACAGTCAACTCTGGAAACACCATATATTTT. It encodes CASSSTVNSGNTIYF.

The chain joins TRBV7-9 to TRBJ2-7; TRBD1 agrees at 7 bases. After removal of 1 base from V and 3 bases from J, the junction contained 3 bases not matched to a gene. Germline CDR1 reads SEHNR; CDR2 reads FQNEAQ (reference sequence). This CDR3 is built from 14 residues. DNA for the CDR3: TGTGCCAGCAGCTTAGGGACAGGTTTCTACGAGCAGTACTTC. It specifies CASSLGTGFYEQYF.

CDR3 in DNA: TGTGCCAGCAGCCCAGCCGGTCGAGGGGGCTCCTACAATGAGCAGTTCTTC. Protein sequence: CASSPAGRGGSYNEQFF. V and J are TRBV7-9 and TRBJ2-1; TRBD1 is a possible D gene (6 bases). The V end lost 5 bases, the J end lost 0 bases, and 17 bases lay between the germline ends. The CDR3 has 17 residues. Germline V gene lookup returns CDR1 SEHNR and CDR2 FQNEAQ (reference sequence).

This clone was found a few times. The chain recombines TRBV6-1 with TRBJ1-5; 11 bases match TRBD1. Trimming cost V 2 bases and J 7 bases; bases outside gene matches: 4. The CDR3 is 15 residues long. Germline V gene sequence: CDR1 MNHNS, CDR2 SASEGT. The chain's CDR3 is CASSESGTGGQPQHF. The CDR3 DNA sequence: TGTGCCAGCAGTGAAAGCGGGACAGGGGGACAGCCCCAGCATTTT.

J is TRBJ2-1 and V is TRBV7-9, with TRBD2 matching over 11 bases. CDR3 length equals 16 residues. Losses at the gene ends were 4 bases for V and 6 bases for J; bases not matched to a gene: 8. From germline, CDR1 is SEHNR and CDR2 FQNEAQ (reference sequence). The CDR3 reads CASSSTTSGRVNEQFF. As DNA, the CDR3 is TGTGCCAGCAGCTCGACAACTAGCGGGAGAGTCAATGAGCAGTTCTTC. Supplemented by reference TRBV7-9 and TRBJ2-1, the full variable domain reads DTGVSQNPRHKITKRGQNVTFRCDPISEHNRLYWYRQTLGQGPEFLTYFQNEAQLEKSRLLSDRFSAERPKGSFSTLEIQRTEQGDSAMYLCASSSTTSGRVNEQFFGPGTRLTVL.

The gene calls are TRBV7-9 and TRBJ2-7; possibly TRBD1 or TRBD2 for D (5 bases each). The CDR3 totals 15 residues. V gave up 5 bases and J gave up 1 base, with 15 bases separating them. Germline loops: CDR1 SEHNR, CDR2 FQNEAQ (reference sequence). The CDR3 reads CASSAAGTKSYEQYF. The CDR3 region has the DNA TGTGCCAGCAGCGCCGCCGGGACGAAATCCTACGAGCAGTACTTC.

In this sample, this clone turned up once. The chain has TRBV2 and TRBJ2-1; 7 bases map to TRBD2. Germline V lookup: CDR1 SNHLY, CDR2 FYNNEI. V trimming: 8 bases; J trimming: 4 bases; junction bases outside the gene matches: 8. This CDR3 contains 14 residues. The CDR3 region is CASRAGTIYNEQFF. CDR3 DNA: TGTGCCAGCCGAGCGGGGACGATATACAATGAGCAGTTCTTC.

The chain joins TRBV9 to TRBJ2-5; D is perhaps TRBD1 or TRBD2 (6 bases each). The V gene's germline CDR1 is SGDLS and CDR2 YYNGEE. Between the trimmed V and J ends, which lost 4 bases and 3 bases, there was a span of 19 bases. The CDR3 length is 16 residues. The CDR3 coding sequence is TGTGCCAGCAGCACCGGGGTAGCGGAGGGGGAAGAGACCCAGTACTTC. Translated: CASSTGVAEGEETQYF.

The chain employs TRBV13 and TRBJ2-5; D is undetermined. V lost 4 bases and J 7 bases, leaving 10 bases between the germline ends. This CDR3 has 12 residues. Germline loops: CDR1 PRHDT, CDR2 FYEKMQ (reference sequence). Here the CDR3 DNA reads TGTGCCAGCAGCTCACCTAAGGGGACCCAGTACTTC. This codes for CASSSPKGTQYF.

The rearrangement uses TRBV11-1 and TRBJ2-4; the D is unclear. The CDR3 covers 14 residues. V was pared by 2 bases and J by 3 bases, with 8 bases between. Germline V gene data show CDR1 as SGHAT and CDR2 as FQDESV (reference sequence). CDR3 sequence reads: CASSLSRNKNIQYF. Here the CDR3 DNA reads TGTGCCAGCAGCTTATCCCGTAACAAAAACATTCAGTACTTC.

V is TRBV28 and J is TRBJ2-2; D unresolved. The CDR3 is made up of 15 amino acids. CDR1 is MDHEN, CDR2 SYDVKM, per germline. V gave up 2 bases and J gave up 0 bases, with 7 bases separating them. CDR3 DNA sequence: TGTGCCAGCAGTTTAACTGGGACGAACACCGGGGAGCTGTTTTTT. As protein: CASSLTGTNTGELFF.

This sequence joins TRBV11-3 and TRBJ1-1; D is possibly TRBD1 (6 bases). Germline V gives CDR1 SGHNT, CDR2 YENEEA. Trimming shortened V by 5 bases and J by 4 bases, and 17 bases separated the two germline ends. The CDR3 totals 15 residues. This CDR3 is CASSQQGTASTEAFF. In nucleotides, the CDR3 is TGTGCCAGCAGCCAACAGGGTACCGCTAGCACTGAAGCTTTCTTT.

The CDR3 DNA is TGTGCCAGCAGCCTTGGGGGCGACAGGTGGAACACTGAAGCTTTCTTT. This translates into CASSLGGDRWNTEAFF. The chain links TRBV4-2 to TRBJ1-1; possible D gene TRBD1, 6 bases. CDR1 is LGHNA, CDR2 YNFKEQ, per germline. The ends were cut back, 4 bases at V and 1 base at J, with 16 bases in the middle. The length of the CDR3 is 16 residues.

The gene calls are TRBV19 and TRBJ2-7, with D maybe TRBD2 (5 bases). Between the trimmed V and J ends, which lost 6 bases and 7 bases, there was a span of 16 bases. Germline CDR1 reads LNHDA; CDR2 reads SQIVND (reference sequence). The CDR3 is 13 residues long. As DNA, the CDR3 is TGTGCCAGTAGCTTCTCCACCTCGGGAGAGCAGTACTTC. Protein: CASSFSTSGEQYF. The full variable domain, with the rest looked up from reference TRBV19 and TRBJ2-7, is DGGITQSPKYLFRKEGQNVTLSCEQNLNHDAMYWYRQDPGQGLRLIYYSQIVNDFQKGDIAEGYSVSREKKESFPLTVTSAQKNPTAFYLCASSFSTSGEQYFGPGTRLTVT.